This paragraph covers one TCR beta chain sequence. Original methodology: Researchers report that nucleated cell counts were estimated from reference gene primer amplification. Profiling relied on immunoSEQ multiplex PCR, and the TCRdb table lists in-frame clones only, not all of them. V and J calls and clone size are those listed in that table; D and trimming were worked out from the DNA. Here the sample spans roughly 120,000 clones, around 64% being singletons. The data are from a study of blood T cell repertoires in COVID-19. With V trimmed by 5 bases and J by 0 bases, 8 bases remained unmatched. The CDR3 totals 17 residues. CDR1 is LNHDA, CDR2 SQIVND, per germline (reference sequence).

The sequence came from a human donor with acute or convalescent COVID-19. The donor label of this sample is uncertain. Sequences were obtained from peripheral blood. The chain is built from TRBV19 and TRBJ1-5, with 9 bases fitting TRBD1. The DNA of the CDR3 is TGTGCCAGTAGTTTAATACAGGGGGCAGATAGCAATCAGCCCCAGCATTTT. Amino acid sequence: CASSLIQGADSNQPQHF.